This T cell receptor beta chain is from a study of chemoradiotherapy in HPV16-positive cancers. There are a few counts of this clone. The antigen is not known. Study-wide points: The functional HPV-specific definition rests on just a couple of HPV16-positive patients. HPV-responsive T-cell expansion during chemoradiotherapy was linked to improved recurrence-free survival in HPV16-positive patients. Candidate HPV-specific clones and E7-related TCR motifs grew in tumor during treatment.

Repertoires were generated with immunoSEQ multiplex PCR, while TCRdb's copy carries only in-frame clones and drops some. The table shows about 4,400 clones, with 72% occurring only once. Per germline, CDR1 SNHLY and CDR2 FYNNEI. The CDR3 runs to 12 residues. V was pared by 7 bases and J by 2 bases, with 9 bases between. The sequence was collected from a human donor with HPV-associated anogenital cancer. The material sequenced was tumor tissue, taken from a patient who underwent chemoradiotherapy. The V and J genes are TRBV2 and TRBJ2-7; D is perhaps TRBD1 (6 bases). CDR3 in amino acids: CASTDSTYEQYF. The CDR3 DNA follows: TGTGCCAGCACGGACAGTACCTACGAGCAGTACTTC. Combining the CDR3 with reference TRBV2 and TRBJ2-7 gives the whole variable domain EPEVTQTPSHQVTQMGQEVILRCVPISNHLYFYWYRQILGQKVEFLVSFYNNEISEKSEIFDDQFSVERPDGSNFTLKIRSTKLEDSAMYFCASTDSTYEQYFGPGTRLTVT.